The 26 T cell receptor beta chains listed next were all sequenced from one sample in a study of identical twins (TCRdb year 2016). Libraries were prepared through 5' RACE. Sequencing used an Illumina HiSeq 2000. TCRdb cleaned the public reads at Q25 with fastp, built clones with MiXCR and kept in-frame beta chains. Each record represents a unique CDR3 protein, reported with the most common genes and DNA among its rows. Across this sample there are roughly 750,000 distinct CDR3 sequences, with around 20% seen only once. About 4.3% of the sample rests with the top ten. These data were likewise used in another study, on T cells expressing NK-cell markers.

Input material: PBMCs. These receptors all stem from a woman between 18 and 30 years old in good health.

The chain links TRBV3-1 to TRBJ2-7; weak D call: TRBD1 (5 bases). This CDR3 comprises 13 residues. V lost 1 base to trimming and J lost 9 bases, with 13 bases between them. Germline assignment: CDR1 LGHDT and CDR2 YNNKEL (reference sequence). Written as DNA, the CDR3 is TGTGCCAGCAGCCAAGGGGGCTCCGGCGTGCAGTACTTC. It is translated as CASSQGGSGVQYF.

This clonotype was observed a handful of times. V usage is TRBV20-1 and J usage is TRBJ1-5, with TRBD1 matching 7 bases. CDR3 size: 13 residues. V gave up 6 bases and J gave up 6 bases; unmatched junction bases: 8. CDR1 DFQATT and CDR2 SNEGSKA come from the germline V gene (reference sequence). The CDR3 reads CSAMTGSAQPQHF. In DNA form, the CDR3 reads TGCAGTGCGATGACAGGGTCCGCTCAGCCCCAGCATTTT.

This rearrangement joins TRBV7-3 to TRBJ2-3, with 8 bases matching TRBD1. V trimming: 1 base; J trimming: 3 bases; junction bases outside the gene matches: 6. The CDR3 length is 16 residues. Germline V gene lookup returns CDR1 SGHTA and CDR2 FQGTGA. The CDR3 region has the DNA TGTGCCAGCAGCTTAAATCCAGGGGGCAAGACAGATACGCAGTATTTT. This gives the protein CASSLNPGGKTDTQYF. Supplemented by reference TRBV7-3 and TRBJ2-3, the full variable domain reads GAGVSQTPSNKVTEKGKYVELRCDPISGHTALYWYRQSLGQGPEFLIYFQGTGAADDSGLPNDRFFAVRPEGSVSTLKIQRTERGDSAVYLCASSLNPGGKTDTQYFGPGTRLTVL.

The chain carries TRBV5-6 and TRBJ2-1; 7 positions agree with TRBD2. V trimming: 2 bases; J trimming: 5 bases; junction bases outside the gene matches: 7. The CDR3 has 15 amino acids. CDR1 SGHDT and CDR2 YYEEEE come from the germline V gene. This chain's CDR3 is CASSFVLADDNEQFF. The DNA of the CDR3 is TGTGCCAGCAGCTTTGTGCTAGCGGACGACAATGAGCAGTTCTTC.

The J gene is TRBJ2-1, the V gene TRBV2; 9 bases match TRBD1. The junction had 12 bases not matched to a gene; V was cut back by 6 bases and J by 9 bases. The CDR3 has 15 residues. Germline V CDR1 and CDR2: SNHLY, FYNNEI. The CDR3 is CASRTPGTGSFEQFF. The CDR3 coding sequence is TGTGCCAGCAGAACCCCCGGGACAGGGTCTTTTGAGCAGTTCTTC.

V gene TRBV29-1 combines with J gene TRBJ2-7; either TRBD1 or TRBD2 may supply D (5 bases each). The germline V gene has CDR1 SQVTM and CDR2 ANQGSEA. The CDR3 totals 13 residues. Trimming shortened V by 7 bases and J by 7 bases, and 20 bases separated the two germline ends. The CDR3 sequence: CSAGLGTIREQYF. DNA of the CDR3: TGCAGCGCGGGATTGGGGACCATTAGGGAGCAGTACTTC.

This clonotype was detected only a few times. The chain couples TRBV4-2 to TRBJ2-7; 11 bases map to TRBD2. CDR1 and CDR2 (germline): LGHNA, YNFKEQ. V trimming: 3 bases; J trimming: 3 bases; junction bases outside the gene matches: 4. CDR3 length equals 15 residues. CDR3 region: CASSQEGTSGYEQYF. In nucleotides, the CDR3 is TGTGCCAGCAGCCAGGAAGGGACTAGCGGCTACGAGCAGTACTTC.

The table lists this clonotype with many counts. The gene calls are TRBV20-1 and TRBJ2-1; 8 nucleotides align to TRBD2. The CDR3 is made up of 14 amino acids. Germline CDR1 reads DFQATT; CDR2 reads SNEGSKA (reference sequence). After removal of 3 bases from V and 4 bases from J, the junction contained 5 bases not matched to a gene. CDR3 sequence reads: CSASELAGYNEQFF. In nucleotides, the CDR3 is TGCAGTGCTAGTGAGCTAGCGGGTTACAATGAGCAGTTCTTC.

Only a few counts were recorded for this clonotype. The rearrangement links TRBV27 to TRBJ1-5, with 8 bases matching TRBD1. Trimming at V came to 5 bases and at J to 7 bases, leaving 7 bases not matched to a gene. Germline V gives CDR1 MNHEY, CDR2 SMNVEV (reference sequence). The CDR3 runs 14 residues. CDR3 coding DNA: TGTGCCAGCAGTAACAGGGGGAGGAAACAGCCCCAGCATTTT. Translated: CASSNRGRKQPQHF.

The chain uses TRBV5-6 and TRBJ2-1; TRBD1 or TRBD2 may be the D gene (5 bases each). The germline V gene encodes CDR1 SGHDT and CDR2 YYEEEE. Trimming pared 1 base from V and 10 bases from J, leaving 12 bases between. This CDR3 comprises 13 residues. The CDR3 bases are TGTGCCAGCAGCTTGTTCGGGACCCAGGAGCAGTTCTTC. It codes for CASSLFGTQEQFF. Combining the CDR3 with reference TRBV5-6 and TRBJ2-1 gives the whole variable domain DAGVTQSPTHLIKTRGQQVTLRCSPKSGHDTVSWYQQALGQGPQFIFQYYEEEERQRGNFPDRFSGHQFPNYSSELNVNALLLGDSALYLCASSLFGTQEQFFGPGTRLTVL.

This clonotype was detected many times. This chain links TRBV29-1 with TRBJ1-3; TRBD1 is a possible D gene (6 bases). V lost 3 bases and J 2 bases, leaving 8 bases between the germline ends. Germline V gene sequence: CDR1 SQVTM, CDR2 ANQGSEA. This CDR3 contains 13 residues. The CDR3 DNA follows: TGCAGCGTTGAGAGGGGGACTGGAAACACCATATATTTT. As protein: CSVERGTGNTIYF.

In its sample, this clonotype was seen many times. The CDR3 nucleotides are TGTGCCAGCAACCCGGACGGGGACACTGAAGCTTTCTTT. Residues: CASNPDGDTEAFF. The V and J genes are TRBV12-3 or TRBV12-4 and TRBJ1-1; D not resolved. The germline V and J ends were trimmed by 7 bases and 3 bases, with 12 bases remaining between them. This CDR3 contains 13 residues.

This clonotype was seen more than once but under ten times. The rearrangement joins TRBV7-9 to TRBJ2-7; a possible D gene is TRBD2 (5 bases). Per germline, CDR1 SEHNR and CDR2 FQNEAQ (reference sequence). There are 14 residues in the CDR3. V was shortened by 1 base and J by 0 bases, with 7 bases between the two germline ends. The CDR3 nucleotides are TGTGCCAGCAGCTTAGATGACTACTCCTACGAGCAGTACTTC. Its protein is CASSLDDYSYEQYF.

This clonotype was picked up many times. The CDR3: CASSLVGSRETQYF. For the CDR3, the DNA is TGTGCCAGCAGCTTAGTAGGTAGTCGAGAGACCCAGTACTTC. The chain couples TRBV7-2 to TRBJ2-5; no clear D gene. The germline V gene has CDR1 SGHTA and CDR2 FQGNSA. V lost 1 base to trimming and J lost 4 bases, with 10 bases between them. The CDR3 contains 14 residues.

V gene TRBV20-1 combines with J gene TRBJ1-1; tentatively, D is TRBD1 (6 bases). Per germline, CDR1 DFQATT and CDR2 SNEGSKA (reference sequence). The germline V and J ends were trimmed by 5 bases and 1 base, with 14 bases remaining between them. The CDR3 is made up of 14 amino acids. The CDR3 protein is CSAPQGSTNTEAFF. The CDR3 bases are TGCAGTGCTCCTCAGGGGTCGACGAACACTGAAGCTTTCTTT.

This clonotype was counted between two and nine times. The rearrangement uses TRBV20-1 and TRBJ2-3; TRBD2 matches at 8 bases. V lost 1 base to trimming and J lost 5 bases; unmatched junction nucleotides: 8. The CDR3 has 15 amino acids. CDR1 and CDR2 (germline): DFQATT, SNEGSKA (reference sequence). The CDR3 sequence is CSARVGSGMEDTQYF. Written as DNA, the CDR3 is TGCAGTGCTAGAGTGGGTAGCGGGATGGAAGATACGCAGTATTTT.

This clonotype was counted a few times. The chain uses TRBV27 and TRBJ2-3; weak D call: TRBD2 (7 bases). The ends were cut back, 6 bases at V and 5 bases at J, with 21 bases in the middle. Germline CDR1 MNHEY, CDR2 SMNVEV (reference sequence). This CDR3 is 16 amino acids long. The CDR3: CASRGGVYFGLDTQYF. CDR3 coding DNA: TGTGCCAGCAGAGGGGGGGTCTATTTCGGTTTAGATACGCAGTATTTT.

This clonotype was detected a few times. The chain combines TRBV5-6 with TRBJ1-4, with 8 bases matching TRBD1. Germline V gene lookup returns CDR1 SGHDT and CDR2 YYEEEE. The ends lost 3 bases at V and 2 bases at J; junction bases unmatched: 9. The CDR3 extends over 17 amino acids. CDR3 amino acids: CASSYYRGMATNEKLFF. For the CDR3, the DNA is TGTGCCAGCAGCTACTACAGGGGGATGGCGACTAATGAAAAACTGTTTTTT.

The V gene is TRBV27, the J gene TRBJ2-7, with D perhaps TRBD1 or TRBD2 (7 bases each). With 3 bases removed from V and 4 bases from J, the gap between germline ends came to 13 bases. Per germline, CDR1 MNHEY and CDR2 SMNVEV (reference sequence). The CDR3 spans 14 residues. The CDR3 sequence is CASSFRGGRYEQYF. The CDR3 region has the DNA TGTGCCAGCAGTTTCAGGGGGGGGAGGTACGAGCAGTACTTC.

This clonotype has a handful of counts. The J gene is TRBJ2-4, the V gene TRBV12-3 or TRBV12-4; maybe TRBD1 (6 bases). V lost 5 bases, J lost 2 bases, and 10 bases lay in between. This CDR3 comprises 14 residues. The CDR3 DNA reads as TGTGCCAGCAGTGCGAGGGGGTCCAAAAACATTCAGTACTTC. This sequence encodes CASSARGSKNIQYF.

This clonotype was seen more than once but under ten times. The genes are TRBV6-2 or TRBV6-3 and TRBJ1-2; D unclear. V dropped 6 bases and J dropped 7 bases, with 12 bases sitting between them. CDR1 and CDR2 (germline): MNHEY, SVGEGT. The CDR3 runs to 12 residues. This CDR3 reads CASSRRESGYTF. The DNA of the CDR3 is TGTGCCAGCAGCCGGAGGGAATCTGGCTACACCTTC.

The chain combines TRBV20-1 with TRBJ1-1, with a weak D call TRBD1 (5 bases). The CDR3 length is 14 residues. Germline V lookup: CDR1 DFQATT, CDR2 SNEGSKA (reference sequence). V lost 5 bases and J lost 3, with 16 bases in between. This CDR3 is CSAPPGRRDTEAFF. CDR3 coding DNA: TGCAGTGCTCCGCCAGGGAGGAGGGACACTGAAGCTTTCTTT.

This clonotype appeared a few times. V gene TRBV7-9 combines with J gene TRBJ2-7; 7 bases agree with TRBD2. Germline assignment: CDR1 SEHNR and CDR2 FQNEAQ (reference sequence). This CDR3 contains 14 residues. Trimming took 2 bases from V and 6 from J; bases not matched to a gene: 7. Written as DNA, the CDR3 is TGTGCCAGCAGCTTAAACAATGGGGGGGGCGAGCAGTACTTC. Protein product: CASSLNNGGGEQYF.

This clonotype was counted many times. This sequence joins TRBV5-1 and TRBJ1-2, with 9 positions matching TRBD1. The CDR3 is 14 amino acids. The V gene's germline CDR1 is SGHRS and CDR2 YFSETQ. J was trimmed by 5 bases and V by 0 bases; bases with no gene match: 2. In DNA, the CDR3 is TGCGCCAGCAGCTTGGGGGACAGGGCTTATGGCTACACCTTC. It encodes CASSLGDRAYGYTF.

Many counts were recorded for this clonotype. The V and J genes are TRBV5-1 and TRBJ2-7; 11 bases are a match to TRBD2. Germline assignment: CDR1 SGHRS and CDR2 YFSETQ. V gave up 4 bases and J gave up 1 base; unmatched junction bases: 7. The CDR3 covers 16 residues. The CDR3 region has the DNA TGCGCCAGCAGCGCCCTGACTAGCGGGACTTCCTACGAGCAGTACTTC. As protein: CASSALTSGTSYEQYF.

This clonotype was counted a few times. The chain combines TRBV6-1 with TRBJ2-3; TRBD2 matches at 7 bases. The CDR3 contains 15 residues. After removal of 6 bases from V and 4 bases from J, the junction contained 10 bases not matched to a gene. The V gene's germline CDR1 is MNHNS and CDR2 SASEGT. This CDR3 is CASRPSGAPADTQYF. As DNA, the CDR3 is TGTGCCAGCAGACCCAGCGGGGCCCCCGCAGATACGCAGTATTTT.